This T cell receptor beta chain was sequenced during a study of regulatory T cells in long-lasting Graves disease. Arm-PCR of CDR3 regions and iRepertoire HTBI primers were the basis on which TCR beta libraries were built. One entry per CDR3 protein results from TCRdb running MiXCR on the multiplex PCR reads. The data show 530,000 or so distinct CDR3 sequences, roughly 14% seen once. Time point given: newly diagnosed GD, antithyroid drugs for less than 3 months. TCR sequences were obtained from RNA taken from PBMCs. The V and J ends lost 1 base and 4 bases respectively, with 13 bases between them. Germline V gene lookup returns CDR1 SGHDN and CDR2 FVKESK. The CDR3 contains 15 residues. This sample was shared with a second study, whose subject was T cells in Graves' hyperthyroidism and ophthalmopathy. That work contributes: It was considered stable Graves' hyperthyroidism when ophthalmopathy did not progress within 18 months.

The sequence was collected from a man aged 30-40 years with Graves disease. The chain combines TRBV14 with TRBJ2-5; maybe TRBD2 (7 bases). This sample comprised peripheral blood mononuclear cells (PBMCs), obtained at new diagnosis, from a patient treated with antithyroid drugs. The chain's CDR3 is CASSQGGGVGETQYF. The CDR3, as DNA: TGTGCCAGCAGCCAAGGCGGGGGCGTAGGAGAGACCCAGTACTTC.